This TCR beta chain was found in a study of control samples from healthy donors and cancer patients. Data came from immunoSEQ multiplex PCR; TCRdb stores just in-frame clones and leaves some out. Here the sample spans fewer than 20,000 clones, roughly 86% being singletons. This CDR3 contains 12 residues. V was shortened by 0 bases and J by 7 bases, with 6 bases between the two germline ends. The V gene's germline CDR1 is SGHAT and CDR2 FQNNGV. This chain joins TRBV11-2 and TRBJ2-5; D gene uncertain. Input material: PBMCs. This sequence was found in a woman aged 70-85 years with colorectal cancer. The CDR3 region is CASSLDWGTQYF. The CDR3 DNA is TGTGCCAGCAGCTTAGATTGGGGGACCCAGTACTTC.